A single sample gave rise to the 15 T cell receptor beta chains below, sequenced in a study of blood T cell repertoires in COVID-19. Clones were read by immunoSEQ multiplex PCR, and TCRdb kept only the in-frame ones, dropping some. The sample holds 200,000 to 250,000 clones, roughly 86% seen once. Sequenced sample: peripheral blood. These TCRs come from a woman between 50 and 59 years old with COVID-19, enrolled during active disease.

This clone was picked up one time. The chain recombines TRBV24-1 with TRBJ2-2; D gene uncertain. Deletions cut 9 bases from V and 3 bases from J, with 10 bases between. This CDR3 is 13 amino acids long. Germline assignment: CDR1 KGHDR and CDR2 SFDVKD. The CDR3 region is CATREPDTGELFF. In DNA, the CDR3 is TGTGCCACCCGAGAACCCGACACCGGGGAGCTGTTTTTT.

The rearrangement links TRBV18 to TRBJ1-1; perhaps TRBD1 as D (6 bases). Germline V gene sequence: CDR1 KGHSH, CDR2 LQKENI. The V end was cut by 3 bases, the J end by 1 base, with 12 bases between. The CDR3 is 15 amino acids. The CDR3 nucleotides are TGTGCCAGCTCACCTTTCGGACAGCAGAACACTGAAGCTTTCTTT. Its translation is CASSPFGQQNTEAFF.

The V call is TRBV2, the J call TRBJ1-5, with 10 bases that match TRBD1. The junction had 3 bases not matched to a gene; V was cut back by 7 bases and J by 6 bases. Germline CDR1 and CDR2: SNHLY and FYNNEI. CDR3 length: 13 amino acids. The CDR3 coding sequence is TGTGCCAGCAAGGGGACAGGGGTTCAGCCCCAGCATTTT. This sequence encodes CASKGTGVQPQHF.

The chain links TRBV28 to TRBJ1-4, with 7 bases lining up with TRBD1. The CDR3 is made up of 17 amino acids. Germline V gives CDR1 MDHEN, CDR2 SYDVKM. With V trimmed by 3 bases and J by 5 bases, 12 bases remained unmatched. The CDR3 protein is CASSFRNRGMKNEKLFF. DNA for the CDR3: TGTGCCAGCAGTTTTAGGAACAGGGGTATGAAGAATGAAAAACTGTTTTTT.

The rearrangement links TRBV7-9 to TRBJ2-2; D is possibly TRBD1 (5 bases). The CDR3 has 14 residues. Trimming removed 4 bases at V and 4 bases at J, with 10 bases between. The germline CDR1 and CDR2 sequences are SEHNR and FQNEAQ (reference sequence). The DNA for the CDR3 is TGTGCCAGCAGCTCTCTCAGGGCCACCGGGGAGCTGTTTTTT. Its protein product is CASSSLRATGELFF.

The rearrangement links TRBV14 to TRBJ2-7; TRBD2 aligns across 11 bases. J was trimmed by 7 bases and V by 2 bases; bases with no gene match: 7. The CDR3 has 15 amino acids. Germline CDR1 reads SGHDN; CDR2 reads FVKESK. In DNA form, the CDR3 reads TGTGCCAGCAGCCAATTAACGGGACTAGCGGTAGAGCAGTACTTC. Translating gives CASSQLTGLAVEQYF.

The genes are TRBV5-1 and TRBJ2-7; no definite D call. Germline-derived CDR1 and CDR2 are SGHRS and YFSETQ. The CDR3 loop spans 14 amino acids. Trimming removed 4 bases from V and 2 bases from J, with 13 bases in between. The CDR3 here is CASSLENSAYEQYF. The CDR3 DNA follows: TGCGCCAGCAGCCTAGAAAATTCGGCCTACGAGCAGTACTTC.

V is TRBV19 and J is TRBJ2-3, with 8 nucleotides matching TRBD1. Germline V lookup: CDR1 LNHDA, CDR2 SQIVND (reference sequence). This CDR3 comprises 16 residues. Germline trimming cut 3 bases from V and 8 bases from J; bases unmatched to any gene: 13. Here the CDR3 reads CASSMRQGLTWGTQYF. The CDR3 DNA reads TGTGCCAGTAGTATGAGACAGGGGCTGACTTGGGGTACGCAGTATTTT.

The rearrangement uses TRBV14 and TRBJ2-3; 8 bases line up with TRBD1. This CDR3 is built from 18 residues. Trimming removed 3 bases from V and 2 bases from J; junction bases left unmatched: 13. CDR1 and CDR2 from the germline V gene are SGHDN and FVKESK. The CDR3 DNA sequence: TGTGCCAGCAGCCATTATCGTGGGCAGGGACAGGTCACAGATACGCAGTATTTT. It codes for CASSHYRGQGQVTDTQYF.

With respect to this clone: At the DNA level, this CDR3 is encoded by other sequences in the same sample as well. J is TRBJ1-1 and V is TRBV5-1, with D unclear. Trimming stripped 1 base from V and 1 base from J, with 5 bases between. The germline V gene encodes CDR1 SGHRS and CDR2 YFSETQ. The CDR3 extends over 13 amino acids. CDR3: CASSLRGNTEAFF. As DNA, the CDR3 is TGCGCCAGCAGCTTGAGAGGGAACACTGAAGCTTTCTTT.

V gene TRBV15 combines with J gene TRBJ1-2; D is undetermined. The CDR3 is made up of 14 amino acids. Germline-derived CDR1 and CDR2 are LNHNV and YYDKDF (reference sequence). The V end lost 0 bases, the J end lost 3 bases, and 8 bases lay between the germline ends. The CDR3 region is CATSREEGHYGYTF. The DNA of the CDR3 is TGTGCCACCAGCAGAGAGGAGGGCCACTATGGCTACACCTTC. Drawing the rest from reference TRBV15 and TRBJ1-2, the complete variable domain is DAMVIQNPRYQVTQFGKPVTLSCSQTLNHNVMYWYQQKSSQAPKLLFHYYDKDFNNEADTPDNFQSRRPNTSFCFLDIRSPGLGDTAMYLCATSREEGHYGYTFGSGTRLTVV.

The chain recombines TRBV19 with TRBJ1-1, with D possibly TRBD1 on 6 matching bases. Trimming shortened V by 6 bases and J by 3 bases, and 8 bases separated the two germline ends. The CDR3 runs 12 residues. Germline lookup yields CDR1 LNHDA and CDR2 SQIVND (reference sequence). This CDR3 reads CASRQGYTEAFF. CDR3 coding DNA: TGTGCCAGTAGGCAGGGGTACACTGAAGCTTTCTTT. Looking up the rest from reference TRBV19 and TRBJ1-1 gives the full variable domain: DGGITQSPKYLFRKEGQNVTLSCEQNLNHDAMYWYRQDPGQGLRLIYYSQIVNDFQKGDIAEGYSVSREKKESFPLTVTSAQKNPTAFYLCASRQGYTEAFFGQGTRLTVV.

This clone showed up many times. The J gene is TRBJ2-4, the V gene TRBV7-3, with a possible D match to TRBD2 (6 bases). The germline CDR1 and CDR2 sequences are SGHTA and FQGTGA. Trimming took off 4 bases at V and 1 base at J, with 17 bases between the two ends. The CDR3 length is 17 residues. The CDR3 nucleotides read TGTGCCAGCAGCTCAGGTTCCACAGGAGGGGCCAAAAACATTCAGTACTTC. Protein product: CASSSGSTGGAKNIQYF. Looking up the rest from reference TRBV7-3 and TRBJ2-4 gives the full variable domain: GAGVSQTPSNKVTEKGKYVELRCDPISGHTALYWYRQSLGQGPEFLIYFQGTGAADDSGLPNDRFFAVRPEGSVSTLKIQRTERGDSAVYLCASSSGSTGGAKNIQYFGAGTRLSVL.

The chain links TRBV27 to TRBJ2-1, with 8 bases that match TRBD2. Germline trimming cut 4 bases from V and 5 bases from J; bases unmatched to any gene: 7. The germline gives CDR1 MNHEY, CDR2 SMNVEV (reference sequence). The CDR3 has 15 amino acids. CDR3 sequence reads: CASSYIKRGNNEQFF. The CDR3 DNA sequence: TGTGCCAGCAGTTATATAAAGCGGGGGAACAATGAGCAGTTCTTC.

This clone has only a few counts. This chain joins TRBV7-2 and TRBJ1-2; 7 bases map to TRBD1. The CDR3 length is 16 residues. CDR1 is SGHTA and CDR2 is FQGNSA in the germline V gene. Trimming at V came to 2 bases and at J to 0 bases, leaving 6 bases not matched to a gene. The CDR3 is CASSLSGQKANYGYTF. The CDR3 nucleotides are TGTGCCAGCAGCTTATCGGGACAGAAAGCTAACTATGGCTACACCTTC.